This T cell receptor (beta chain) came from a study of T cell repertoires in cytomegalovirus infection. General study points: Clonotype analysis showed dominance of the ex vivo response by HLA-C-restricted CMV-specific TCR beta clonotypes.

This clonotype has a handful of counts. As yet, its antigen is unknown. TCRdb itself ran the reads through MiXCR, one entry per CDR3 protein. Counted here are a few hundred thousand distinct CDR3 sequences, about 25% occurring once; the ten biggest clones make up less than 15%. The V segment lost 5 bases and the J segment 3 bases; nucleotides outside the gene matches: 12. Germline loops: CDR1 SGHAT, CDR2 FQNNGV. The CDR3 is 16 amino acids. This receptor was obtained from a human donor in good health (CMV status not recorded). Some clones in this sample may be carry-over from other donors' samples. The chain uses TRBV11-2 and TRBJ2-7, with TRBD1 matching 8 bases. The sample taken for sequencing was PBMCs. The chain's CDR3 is CASSLIPGQAIYEQYF. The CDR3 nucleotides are TGTGCCAGCAGCCTGATACCGGGACAGGCAATCTACGAGCAGTACTTC.